Included here is one T cell receptor beta chain sequence, with context. This specimen comes from a study of control samples from healthy donors and cancer patients. Using immunoSEQ multiplex PCR, the repertoire was profiled, and TCRdb retains in-frame clones only, with some absent. Here the sample spans 100,000 or so clones, roughly 92% being singletons. Germline lookup yields CDR1 MNHEY and CDR2 SMNVEV (reference sequence). CDR3 length: 15 amino acids. Trimming cost V 8 bases and J 6 bases, with 21 bases left between them. The V and J genes are TRBV27 and TRBJ2-3, with D maybe TRBD2 (6 bases). The sequence came from a woman between 25 and 40 years old in good health. Sample: blood. CDR3 loop: CASGRLDRSRDTQYF. CDR3 nucleotides: TGTGCCAGCGGGAGACTAGATCGGAGTAGGGATACGCAGTATTTT.